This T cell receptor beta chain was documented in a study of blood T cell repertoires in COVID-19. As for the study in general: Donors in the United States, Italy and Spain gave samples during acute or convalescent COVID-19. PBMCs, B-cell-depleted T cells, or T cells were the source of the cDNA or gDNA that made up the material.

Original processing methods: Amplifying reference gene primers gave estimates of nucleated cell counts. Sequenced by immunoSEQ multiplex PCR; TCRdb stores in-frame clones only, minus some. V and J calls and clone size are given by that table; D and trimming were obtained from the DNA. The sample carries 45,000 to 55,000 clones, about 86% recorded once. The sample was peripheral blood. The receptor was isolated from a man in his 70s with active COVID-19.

The CDR3 reads CASSSWDRGTEAFF. The CDR3 DNA sequence: TGTGCCAGCAGCTCCTGGGACAGGGGAACTGAAGCTTTCTTT. The gene calls are TRBV7-2 and TRBJ1-1; TRBD1 matches at 10 bases. The trim removed 4 bases at V and 5 bases at J, leaving 4 bases unmatched. Germline V lookup: CDR1 SGHTA, CDR2 FQGNSA. This CDR3 is built from 14 residues.